There are a few counts of the clone carrying this T cell receptor beta chain. Its antigen is undetermined. The CD8 memory sample joined CD45RO+ cells and CCR7-negative CD45RA+ cells. CDR3 size: 19 residues. Trimming removed 2 bases at V and 5 bases at J, with 26 bases between. Germline V gives CDR1 SGHRS, CDR2 YFSETQ. The data stem from a study of shared clonotypes between healthy human individuals. General study results and limits: What rarefaction showed was incomplete sorted-subset sequencing despite large depth.

Measured with immunoSEQ multiplex PCR; TCRdb has only the in-frame clones, and not every one. Of 550,000 to 800,000 clones in the sample, 80% to 95% were seen once. Sequenced: memory CD8+ T cells from PBMCs. Noted subset: CD45RO+ cells pooled with CCR7-negative TemRA cells. The source of this sequence is a man between 18 and 35 years old in good health. Some clones in this sample may be carry-over from other donors' samples. The chain links TRBV5-1 to TRBJ2-1; perhaps TRBD1 as D (5 bases). The CDR3 sequence is CASSLIHPYGRGPDNEQFF. Here the CDR3 DNA reads TGCGCCAGCAGCTTAATCCACCCCTATGGAAGGGGTCCTGACAATGAGCAGTTCTTC.